A single sample is the source of the 25 T cell receptor beta chains below, sequenced in a study of cytotoxic CD8 clonotypes in ibrutinib-treated CLL. Assay: immunoSEQ multiplex PCR; the TCRdb copy retains only in-frame clones and omits some. The table shows hundreds of thousands of clones, with around 70% occurring only once. This sample comprised PBMCs, obtained after 24 months of ibrutinib treatment. The source is a human donor with chronic lymphocytic leukemia.

The sample holds a few counts of this clone. The chain uses TRBV7-6 and TRBJ1-2; 8 bases align to TRBD1. V gave up 5 bases and J gave up 7 bases; unmatched junction bases: 3. CDR3 length: 12 amino acids. Per the germline V gene, CDR1 is SGHVS and CDR2 is FNYEAQ. The CDR3 region has the DNA TGTGCCAGCAGCCAGGACAGGGTTGGCTACACCTTC. Protein product: CASSQDRVGYTF.

The chain uses TRBV19 and TRBJ2-2, with 9 bases that match TRBD2. The V segment lost 6 bases and the J segment 5 bases; nucleotides outside the gene matches: 13. The CDR3 is 17 residues long. CDR1 is LNHDA, CDR2 SQIVND, per germline (reference sequence). The CDR3 loop reads CASSNIGASGMTGELFF. As DNA, the CDR3 is TGTGCCAGTAGCAATATCGGAGCTAGCGGGATGACCGGGGAGCTGTTTTTT. The whole variable domain, filled in from reference TRBV19 and TRBJ2-2, reads DGGITQSPKYLFRKEGQNVTLSCEQNLNHDAMYWYRQDPGQGLRLIYYSQIVNDFQKGDIAEGYSVSREKKESFPLTVTSAQKNPTAFYLCASSNIGASGMTGELFFGEGSRLTVL.

The rearrangement joins TRBV27 to TRBJ2-7, with 9 bases fitting TRBD2. Germline lookup yields CDR1 MNHEY and CDR2 SMNVEV (reference sequence). The CDR3 has 16 residues. V was clipped by 5 bases and J by 4 bases; unmatched bases: 12. This CDR3 is CASSAPIAGVIYEQYF. Here the CDR3 DNA reads TGTGCCAGCAGTGCTCCGATAGCGGGAGTCATTTACGAGCAGTACTTC.

This clone came up once. The chain recombines TRBV19 with TRBJ1-5, with D possibly TRBD1 on 5 matching bases. This CDR3 region has 14 residues. The germline V gene encodes CDR1 LNHDA and CDR2 SQIVND (reference sequence). Trimming removed 9 bases at V and 6 bases at J, with 18 bases between. The CDR3 sequence is CASKDVRGGQPQHF. The CDR3, as DNA: TGTGCCAGCAAGGATGTGAGGGGCGGTCAGCCCCAGCATTTT.

The genes are TRBV27 and TRBJ2-7, with D possibly matching TRBD1 (6 bases). The CDR3 sequence is 13 residues long. Germline values: CDR1 MNHEY, CDR2 SMNVEV (reference sequence). Trimming removed 2 bases at V and 6 bases at J, with 11 bases between. In nucleotides, the CDR3 is TGTGCCAGCAGTTTAGTCGAAGGGGGCGAGCAGTACTTC. As protein: CASSLVEGGEQYF.

The chain couples TRBV5-1 to TRBJ2-1, with TRBD2 identical over 9 bases. Losses at the gene ends were 2 bases for V and 7 bases for J; bases not matched to a gene: 4. Germline V CDR1 and CDR2: SGHRS, YFSETQ. This CDR3 is built from 14 residues. CDR3 DNA: TGCGCCAGCAGCTTTCCGCGGGAGGGAAATGAGCAGTTCTTC. Its translation: CASSFPREGNEQFF.

The gene calls are TRBV25-1 and TRBJ2-7, with D uncertain. The germline gives CDR1 MGHDK, CDR2 SYGVNS. CDR3 length: 13 amino acids. V was clipped by 0 bases and J by 3 bases, with 6 bases between them. The CDR3 spells CASSEYNGYEQYF. The CDR3 region has the DNA TGTGCCAGCAGTGAATATAACGGCTACGAGCAGTACTTC.

In this sample, this clone turned up a few times. The V call is TRBV7-8, the J call TRBJ2-7, with D maybe TRBD2 (5 bases). CDR1 SGHVS and CDR2 FQNEAQ come from the germline V gene. Trimming removed 1 base from V and 3 bases from J, with 13 bases in between. The CDR3 has 15 residues. This chain's CDR3 is CASSLGTRAVYEQYF. The CDR3 DNA follows: TGTGCCAGCAGCTTAGGAACTAGAGCGGTCTACGAGCAGTACTTC.

This chain joins TRBV6-5 and TRBJ2-7, with unresolved D. The CDR3 is 14 residues long. V was shortened by 0 bases and J by 2 bases, with 8 bases between the two germline ends. Germline-derived CDR1 and CDR2 are MNHEY and SVGAGI. CDR3 coding DNA: TGTGCCAGCAGTTACTCCATGCAAACCTACGAGCAGTACTTC. It encodes CASSYSMQTYEQYF.

V is TRBV27 and J is TRBJ2-3; D possibly corresponds to TRBD2 (6 bases). From germline, CDR1 is MNHEY and CDR2 SMNVEV (reference sequence). The CDR3 contains 15 residues. V was shortened by 0 bases and J by 4 bases, with 11 bases between the two germline ends. CDR3 DNA: TGTGCCAGCAGTTTATCTGGAGGGTGGGCAGATACGCAGTATTTT. Protein product: CASSLSGGWADTQYF.

This sequence joins TRBV6-5 and TRBJ2-7, with D possibly being TRBD1 (6 bases). Trimming took off 6 bases at V and 9 bases at J, with 24 bases between the two ends. This CDR3 has 15 residues. Germline loops: CDR1 MNHEY, CDR2 SVGAGI. CDR3 protein: CASSPGASHAHGQYF. In DNA, the CDR3 is TGTGCCAGCAGCCCAGGGGCTAGCCACGCCCATGGGCAGTACTTC.

As for this clone: Sequence at one end of the junction differs from germline and may be a read error. The chain joins TRBV7-9 to TRBJ1-1; 10 bases map to TRBD1. The CDR3 is 14 residues long. From germline, CDR1 is SEHNR and CDR2 FQNEAQ (reference sequence). The CDR3 spells CASVTGQGNAEAFF. DNA for the CDR3: TGTGCCAGCGTGACGGGACAGGGGAACGCTGAAGCTTTCTTT.

Only one count was recorded for this clone. The chain links TRBV25-1 to TRBJ2-3; no clear D. V gave up 4 bases and J gave up 0 bases, with 8 bases separating them. The CDR3 consists of 14 residues. From germline, CDR1 is MGHDK and CDR2 SYGVNS. This chain's CDR3 is CASSAASSTDTQYF. Written as DNA, the CDR3 is TGTGCCAGCAGTGCGGCTTCCAGCACAGATACGCAGTATTTT. Together with reference TRBV25-1 and TRBJ2-3, the CDR3 gives the full variable domain: EADIYQTPRYLVIGTGKKITLECSQTMGHDKMYWYQQDPGMELHLIHYSYGVNSTEKGDLSSESTVSRIRTEHFPLTLESARPSHTSQYLCASSAASSTDTQYFGPGTRLTVL.

This chain's CDR3 is CASSRQNEAFF. CDR3 DNA: TGCGCCAGCAGCCGACAGAATGAAGCTTTCTTT. The chain combines TRBV23-1 with TRBJ1-1, with D perhaps matching TRBD1 (5 bases). TRBV23-1 is marked as an open reading frame, function uncertain. Trimming shortened V by 6 bases and J by 7 bases, and 9 bases separated the two germline ends. This CDR3 region has 11 residues.

This chain links TRBV4-2 with TRBJ2-7; D is unclear. Trimming stripped 0 bases from V and 0 bases from J, with 6 bases between. Germline CDR1 LGHNA, CDR2 YNFKEQ. The CDR3 extends over 14 amino acids. This CDR3 reads CASSQDRISYEQYF. The DNA for the CDR3 is TGTGCCAGCAGCCAAGATCGCATCTCCTACGAGCAGTACTTC.

This clone has a single count. The chain is built from TRBV7-9 and TRBJ1-4, with 9 positions matching TRBD1. The CDR3 is 16 amino acids. V was pared by 5 bases and J by 3 bases, with 7 bases of the junction left unmatched. CDR1 and CDR2 from the germline V gene are SEHNR and FQNEAQ (reference sequence). In nucleotides, the CDR3 is TGTGCCAGCAGCCAAACAGGGGGCAAGGCTAATGAAAAACTGTTTTTT. Protein sequence: CASSQTGGKANEKLFF.

The chain employs TRBV29-1 and TRBJ2-7, with TRBD2 matching over 14 bases. With V trimmed by 8 bases and J by 3 bases, 3 bases remained unmatched. The CDR3 has 13 amino acids. CDR1 and CDR2 from the germline V gene are SQVTM and ANQGSEA. The CDR3 sequence: CSPGTSGGYEQYF. The DNA for the CDR3 is TGCAGCCCTGGGACTAGCGGGGGCTACGAGCAGTACTTC.

The DNA of the CDR3 is TGCAGCGTTGTTTGGAAGATTTCGGCAGGGGAAAACACCATATATTTT. Residues: CSVVWKISAGENTIYF. This chain joins TRBV29-1 and TRBJ1-3; possible D gene TRBD1, 6 bases. V was cut by 4 bases and J by 6 bases, with 22 bases left in between. Germline CDR1 SQVTM, CDR2 ANQGSEA. The CDR3 length is 16 residues.

The chain uses TRBV28 and TRBJ1-1, with D possibly being TRBD1 (6 bases). The V and J ends lost 6 bases and 12 bases respectively, with 17 bases between them. The CDR3 is made up of 12 amino acids. Germline CDR1 reads MDHEN; CDR2 reads SYDVKM. CDR3 sequence reads: CASSTGAVLTFF. CDR3 sequence (DNA): TGTGCCAGCAGCACGGGGGCTGTTCTGACTTTCTTT.

This sequence joins TRBV27 and TRBJ2-7, with TRBD2 matching over 10 bases. Germline V lookup: CDR1 MNHEY, CDR2 SMNVEV (reference sequence). This CDR3 spans 15 amino acids. The ends lost 1 base at V and 5 bases at J; junction bases unmatched: 5. CDR3 bases: TGTGCCAGCAGTTTATGGCCTAGCGGGAGTAACGAGCAGTACTTC. It yields the protein CASSLWPSGSNEQYF.

The chain combines TRBV6-4 with TRBJ2-1, with D unclear. The CDR3 length is 12 residues. Trimming cost V 2 bases and J 16 bases, with 15 bases left between them. Germline V CDR1 and CDR2: MRHNA, SNTAGT. The CDR3 DNA is TGTGCCAGCAGTGACGACCAATTGACGGTATTCTTC. Its translation is CASSDDQLTVFF.

The gene calls are TRBV5-1 and TRBJ2-5, with TRBD1 identical over 11 bases. V dropped 4 bases and J dropped 0; count of bases not matched to a gene: 11. Germline V gene data show CDR1 as SGHRS and CDR2 as YFSETQ. The CDR3 sequence is 18 residues long. The CDR3 sequence is CASSIGQGAKTHQETQYF. In DNA form, the CDR3 reads TGCGCCAGCAGCATAGGACAGGGGGCAAAGACCCACCAAGAGACCCAGTACTTC.

V usage is TRBV7-2 and J usage is TRBJ1-5; D is unclear. The germline gives CDR1 SGHTA, CDR2 FQGNSA. V lost 0 bases, J lost 0 bases, and 9 bases lay in between. CDR3 length equals 16 residues. The CDR3 bases are TGTGCCAGCAGCTTAGCGCAGAGTTATAGCAATCAGCCCCAGCATTTT. This codes for CASSLAQSYSNQPQHF. Full variable domain (rest looked up from reference TRBV7-2 and TRBJ1-5): GAGVSQSPSNKVTEKGKDVELRCDPISGHTALYWYRQSLGQGLEFLIYFQGNSAPDKSGLPSDRFSAERTGGSVSTLTIQRTQQEDSAVYLCASSLAQSYSNQPQHFGDGTRLSIL.

The J gene is TRBJ2-1, the V gene TRBV27; possibly TRBD1 for D (6 bases). Looked up from germline, CDR1 is MNHEY and CDR2 is SMNVEV (reference sequence). The CDR3 is made up of 13 amino acids. V dropped 6 bases and J dropped 4 bases, with 10 bases sitting between them. This CDR3 reads CASRYRAYNEQFF. In nucleotides, the CDR3 is TGTGCCAGCAGGTACAGGGCTTACAATGAGCAGTTCTTC.

This chain links TRBV19 with TRBJ2-7; a weak D match, TRBD1 (8 bases). The germline gives CDR1 LNHDA, CDR2 SQIVND (reference sequence). The CDR3 loop spans 15 amino acids. V gave up 3 bases and J gave up 3 bases, with 15 bases separating them. As DNA, the CDR3 is TGTGCCAGTAGTATTGGACAGGGAGGGAGCTACGAGCAGTACTTC. The encoded protein is CASSIGQGGSYEQYF.